The rows below give T cell receptor beta chains drawn from one sample of a study of patients and donors after allogeneic stem cell transplantation. MiXCR was run by TCRdb on the RT-PCR reads, yielding one entry per CDR3 protein. The table lists about 34,000 distinct CDR3 sequences, 37% of them singletons. The sample was blood, either unsorted or a sorted T cell fraction (not recorded which). The source is a human donor who was either an allogeneic HSCT recipient or a stem cell or donor lymphocyte infusion donor (not recorded which). It is not recorded whose cells these are; they may come from a transplant donor. CDR3s include the opening cysteine and the closing phenylalanine or tryptophan. A D gene is named only where the DNA matches it firmly.

d_call | v_call | cdr3_aa
- | TRBV20-1 | CSVQGLAGELFF
- | TRBV7-9 | CASSREKNTEAFF
TRBD1 | TRBV6-1 | CASSEFRRQGSAFF
- | TRBV7-2 | CASSFPNYGYTF
- | TRBV12-3/TRBV12-4 | CASSFGEYTGELFF
TRBD1 | TRBV4-3 | CASSQGPDRVYEQYF
- | TRBV20-1 | CSARDGNTIYF
- | TRBV2 | CASRKGSPVQYF
TRBD2 | TRBV5-6 | CASSLRGSSGGPNTGELFF
- | TRBV11-2 | CASSRQPGAGNTEAFF
TRBD2 | TRBV7-9 | CASSLSLAGYPDTQYF
- | TRBV6-5 | CASSSPAGLDYGYTF
TRBD1 | TRBV5-5 | CASSQDRGDEKLFF
TRBD1 | TRBV29-1 | CSVDRGYGYNEQFF
- | TRBV6-2/TRBV6-3 | CASSVSTDTQYF
TRBD2 | TRBV5-8 | CASSLGLAGASTDTQYF
- | TRBV20-1 | CSASGGAPSEKLFF
- | TRBV7-9 | CASSSPGFGNTEAFF
- | TRBV6-5 | CASSYSDPNTEAFF
- | TRBV20-1 | CSARQTSSYNEQFF
- | TRBV6-6 | CASSYSSLRGTEAFF
- | TRBV7-9 | CASSGTGSYEQYF
- | TRBV5-8 | CASSPEDEGLMNTEAFF
TRBD1 | TRBV27 | CASSLPGLGQVVQPQHF
- | TRBV20-1 | CSAREQGSPLHF
TRBD2 | TRBV20-1 | CSASSLAGITDTQYF